This entry lists 25 T cell receptor beta chains sequenced from one sample in a study of Tregs in tolerant kidney transplant recipients. Recipients received nonmyeloablative bone marrow transplants from related graft donors, with transient mixed chimerism. Assay: immunoSEQ multiplex PCR; the TCRdb copy retains only in-frame clones and omits some. The sample includes approximately 6,000 clones. The sequenced sample was CD8+ T cells from blood (PBMCs), obtained 12 months after the transplant. The receptors shown here come from a human patient who received a combined kidney and bone marrow transplant. The graft donor may have contributed some T cells.

Partial CDR3 DNA: TGCGCCAGCAGCTATGCGGGAGTTACAGATACG. It encodes CASSYAGVTDT. The full CDR3 protein reads CASSYAGVTDTQYF. The chain recombines TRBV5-1 with TRBJ2-3; the match to TRBD2 covers 7 bases. The observed sequence ends 3 residues before the CDR3 terminus, with the missing tail filled in from the germline J gene. V lost 3 bases to trimming and J lost 3 bases; unmatched junction nucleotides: 4. The CDR3 length is 14 residues. Germline V gives CDR1 SGHRS, CDR2 YFSETQ.

Concerning this clone: Read data end 3 residues before the CDR3 end; the end is taken from the germline J gene. This chain uses TRBV19 with TRBJ1-5; 10 nucleotides match TRBD1. The V and J ends lost 0 bases and 3 bases, in that order; junction bases with no gene match: 14. Germline CDR1 is LNHDA and CDR2 is SQIVND (reference sequence). The CDR3 runs to 20 residues. The CDR3 bases that were read are TGTGCCAGTAGTATAGACCCGACCGGGACAGGGGCTTTCTTCAATCAGCCC. This translates into CASSIDPTGTGAFFNQP. The whole CDR3 protein reads CASSIDPTGTGAFFNQPQHF.

In terms of frequency, this clone is medium-sized. The read comes to an end 3 residues before the CDR3 does, leaving the germline J gene to fill in the end. The V gene is TRBV9, the J gene TRBJ2-7, with 9 bases that match TRBD1. The CDR3 has 15 amino acids. The ends lost 3 bases at V and 4 bases at J; junction bases unmatched: 8. CDR1 and CDR2 (germline): SGDLS, YYNGEE. CDR3 DNA (partial): TGTGCCAGCAGCGCCACCGGGACAGGGAATTACGAG. Translating it yields CASSATGTGNYE. Given in full, the CDR3 is CASSATGTGNYEQYF. The whole variable domain, remainder taken from reference TRBV9 and TRBJ2-7, is DSGVTQTPKHLITATGQRVTLRCSPRSGDLSVYWYQQSLDQGLQFLIQYYNGEERAKGNILERFSAQQFPDLHSELNLSSLELGDSALYFCASSATGTGNYEQYFGPGTRLTVT.

For this clone: The read is 3 residues too short to cover the CDR3 end, so that end is filled in from the germline J gene. V usage is TRBV20-1 and J usage is TRBJ2-7; TRBD2 matches 8 bases. This CDR3 is 14 amino acids long. Germline trimming cut 4 bases from V and 1 base from J; bases unmatched to any gene: 6. CDR1 is DFQATT, CDR2 SNEGSKA, per germline (reference sequence). The sequenced CDR3 bases are TGCAGTGCTACACGACTAGCGCGGTCCTACGAG. Amino acid sequence: CSATRLARSYE. The entire CDR3 is CSATRLARSYEQYF.

A remark on this clone: Read coverage stops 3 residues before the CDR3 terminus; the germline J gene supplies the remainder. The chain combines TRBV30 with TRBJ1-1; D not certain. Germline loops: CDR1 GTSNPN, CDR2 SVGIG (reference sequence). The germline V and J ends were trimmed by 0 bases and 3 bases, with 8 bases remaining between them. This CDR3 has 13 amino acids. CDR3 residues: CAWSVGGYTEAFF. The CDR3 DNA, read in part, is TGTGCCTGGAGTGTTGGAGGGTACACTGAA.

Concerning this clone: Coverage ceases 3 residues before the CDR3 finishes, and the germline J gene fills in the end. The chain recombines TRBV28 with TRBJ2-1; the D gene is possibly TRBD1 (6 bases). Deletions cut 3 bases from V and 6 bases from J, with 12 bases between. The CDR3 consists of 14 residues. Germline V gene sequence: CDR1 MDHEN, CDR2 SYDVKM. The covered CDR3 bases are TGTGCCAGCAGTTTGACTACAGGGTTCAATGAG. This gives the protein CASSLTTGFNE. From start to end, the CDR3 is CASSLTTGFNEQFF.

To note about this clone: Read sequence stops 3 residues before the CDR3 end, and the germline J gene provides the missing end. The gene calls are TRBV2 and TRBJ2-5, with D possibly being TRBD1 (6 bases). V lost 6 bases and J lost 5, with 10 bases in between. In germline, CDR1 is SNHLY, CDR2 FYNNEI. The CDR3 is 12 residues long. The CDR3 bases that were read are TGTGCCAGCAGAAAAGGGGGTGAGACC. As protein: CASRKGGET. The complete CDR3 protein is CASRKGGETQYF.

A note on this clone: Read coverage stops 3 residues before the CDR3 terminus; the germline J gene supplies the remainder. The chain carries TRBV20-1 and TRBJ1-5, with TRBD1 matching over 7 bases. This CDR3 region has 16 residues. Germline CDR1 DFQATT, CDR2 SNEGSKA (reference sequence). V trimming: 0 bases; J trimming: 6 bases; junction bases outside the gene matches: 11. The CDR3 sequence: CSARDHSRGESQPQHF. The CDR3 DNA, read in part, is TGCAGTGCTAGAGATCATAGCAGGGGGGAGAGTCAGCCC.

With respect to this clone: Read data end 3 residues before the CDR3 end; the end is taken from the germline J gene. This sequence joins TRBV19 and TRBJ2-7; TRBD1 is a possible D gene (6 bases). The germline V and J ends were trimmed by 6 bases and 3 bases, with 12 bases remaining between them. This CDR3 comprises 13 residues. The germline V gene has CDR1 LNHDA and CDR2 SQIVND (reference sequence). The sequenced part of the CDR3 DNA is TGTGCCAGTAGGCCGACAGGTTTCTACGAG. Protein: CASRPTGFYE. The CDR3 in full is CASRPTGFYEQYF. Supplemented by reference TRBV19 and TRBJ2-7, the full variable domain reads DGGITQSPKYLFRKEGQNVTLSCEQNLNHDAMYWYRQDPGQGLRLIYYSQIVNDFQKGDIAEGYSVSREKKESFPLTVTSAQKNPTAFYLCASRPTGFYEQYFGPGTRLTVT.

Measured by frequency, this clone is medium-sized. The read ends 3 residues shy of where the CDR3 ends; the end is completed using the germline J gene. This chain connects TRBV5-1 to TRBJ2-7, with TRBD1 identical over 9 bases. This CDR3 spans 15 amino acids. V lost 4 bases, J lost 5 bases, and 10 bases stayed unmatched. Per the germline V gene, CDR1 is SGHRS and CDR2 is YFSETQ. The DNA read from the CDR3 is TGCGCCAGCAGCAAGGGGACAGGGACCTTCCACGAG. Protein sequence: CASSKGTGTFHE. The full CDR3 sequence reads CASSKGTGTFHEQYF.

On this clone itself: The DNA ends 3 residues before the CDR3 does, and the rest of the CDR3 is filled in from the germline J gene. J is TRBJ2-3 and V is TRBV28; 7 nucleotides match TRBD2. Germline V gene lookup returns CDR1 MDHEN and CDR2 SYDVKM. The CDR3 runs to 18 residues. J was trimmed by 4 bases and V by 2 bases; bases with no gene match: 15. The CDR3 bases that were read are TGTGCCAGCAGTTTAAGTACAGAAGGACTAGAGAGCCCAGATACG. Translating gives CASSLSTEGLESPDT. The whole CDR3 reads CASSLSTEGLESPDTQYF.

Details on this clone: The DNA ends 3 residues before the CDR3 does, and the rest of the CDR3 is filled in from the germline J gene. V is TRBV20-1 and J is TRBJ2-7; 10 bases match TRBD2. The CDR3 totals 13 residues. The germline V gene encodes CDR1 DFQATT and CDR2 SNEGSKA (reference sequence). Trimming removed 7 bases from V and 2 bases from J; junction bases left unmatched: 5. The covered CDR3 bases are TGCAGTGTTCGGACTAGCGGAGCCTACGAG. Protein product: CSVRTSGAYE. The full CDR3 reads CSVRTSGAYEQYF.

About this clone: The read ends 3 residues shy of where the CDR3 ends; the end is completed using the germline J gene. V and J are TRBV5-1 and TRBJ2-5; 7 nucleotides match TRBD1. This CDR3 has 15 amino acids. Germline CDR1 reads SGHRS; CDR2 reads YFSETQ. Trimming removed 4 bases from V and 2 bases from J; junction bases left unmatched: 8. The CDR3 protein is CASSPGTALQETQYF. CDR3 DNA, as far as it was read: TGCGCCAGCAGCCCGGGGACAGCCTTACAAGAGACC. Full variable domain (missing parts from reference TRBV5-1 and TRBJ2-5): KAGVTQTPRYLIKTRGQQVTLSCSPISGHRSVSWYQQTPGQGLQFLFEYFSETQRNKGNFPGRFSGRQFSNSRSEMNVSTLELGDSALYLCASSPGTALQETQYFGPGTRLLVL.

With respect to this clone: The read gets to within 3 residues of the CDR3 end, and the germline J gene fills in the rest. The gene calls are TRBV6-2 or TRBV6-3 and TRBJ2-7; 10 bases are a match to TRBD2. From germline, CDR1 is MNHEY and CDR2 SVGEGT. This CDR3 region has 16 residues. V was pared by 7 bases and J by 1 base, with 10 bases of the junction left unmatched. The CDR3 sequence is CASNLLAGGESYEQYF. The CDR3 DNA, read in part, is TGTGCCAGCAATCTCTTAGCGGGAGGTGAGTCCTACGAG.

On this clone: The CDR3 extends 3 residues past the end of the read, so its final part is completed from the germline J gene. The V and J genes are TRBV7-2 and TRBJ2-1, with TRBD1 matching 7 bases. Germline-derived CDR1 and CDR2 are SGHTA and FQGNSA. The CDR3 is made up of 12 amino acids. V lost 3 bases to trimming and J lost 9 bases; unmatched junction nucleotides: 2. CDR3 region: CASSFRGPEQFF. CDR3 DNA (partial): TGTGCCAGCAGCTTTAGGGGGCCTGAG.

In the case of this clone: Read sequence stops 3 residues before the CDR3 end, and the germline J gene provides the missing end. The chain employs TRBV28 and TRBJ2-3; 9 bases map to TRBD2. The CDR3 totals 17 residues. Germline values: CDR1 MDHEN, CDR2 SYDVKM. J gave up 0 bases and V 5 bases, and 9 bases lay outside the gene matches. The CDR3 region is CASSTMGLAISTDTQYF. The sequenced CDR3 bases are TGTGCCAGCAGTACCATGGGACTAGCAATAAGCACAGATACG.

Points on this clone: The read is 3 residues too short to cover the CDR3 end, so that end is filled in from the germline J gene. This chain links TRBV19 with TRBJ1-1, with D maybe TRBD1 (5 bases). The germline V gene has CDR1 LNHDA and CDR2 SQIVND (reference sequence). Trimming stripped 5 bases from V and 1 base from J, with 11 bases between. The length of the CDR3 is 14 residues. CDR3: CASSPYGGNTEAFF. CDR3 DNA, as far as it was read: TGTGCCAGTAGTCCCTACGGGGGGAACACTGAA.

In the case of this clone: The read terminates 3 residues ahead of where the CDR3 ends, so the germline J gene completes it. This chain links TRBV29-1 with TRBJ2-1; 7 bases match TRBD2. The V and J ends lost 2 bases and 8 bases, in that order; junction bases with no gene match: 15. Germline loops: CDR1 SQVTM, CDR2 ANQGSEA. The CDR3 runs to 16 residues. Partial CDR3 DNA: TGCAGCGTTGAATCGGCGGGGGTCCTCGCCTCCGATGAG. Translation gives CSVESAGVLASDE. The entire CDR3 sequence reads CSVESAGVLASDEQFF.

With respect to this clone: Read sequence stops 3 residues before the CDR3 end, and the germline J gene provides the missing end. The rearrangement uses TRBV11-3 and TRBJ2-1; D may be TRBD1 (5 bases). CDR1 SGHNT and CDR2 YENEEA come from the germline V gene. CDR3 size: 14 residues. Deletions cut 0 bases from V and 6 bases from J, with 9 bases between. The CDR3 DNA, read in part, is TGTGCCAGCAGCTTAGAAGGGGCACCCAATGAG. Translated: CASSLEGAPNE. The CDR3 in its entirety is CASSLEGAPNEQFF.

Details on this clone: Coverage ceases 3 residues before the CDR3 finishes, and the germline J gene fills in the end. The chain recombines TRBV11-2 with TRBJ2-7; 9 bases agree with TRBD1. The CDR3 consists of 15 residues. Germline V gene data show CDR1 as SGHAT and CDR2 as FQNNGV. With V trimmed by 4 bases and J by 4 bases, 8 bases remained unmatched. The CDR3 reads CASSYTSGTGYEQYF. The CDR3 DNA, read in part, is TGTGCCAGCAGCTACACCTCCGGGACAGGGTACGAG.

Measured by frequency, this clone is medium-sized. The read stops 3 residues short of the end of the CDR3; the missing end is completed from the germline J gene. J is TRBJ2-1 and V is TRBV5-6, with 7 nucleotides matching TRBD1. Germline lookup yields CDR1 SGHDT and CDR2 YYEEEE. V shed 1 base and J 8 bases; nucleotides not matched to a gene: 3. CDR3 length: 13 amino acids. The CDR3 protein is CASSLTGVDEQFF. The CDR3 DNA, read in part, is TGTGCCAGCAGCTTGACAGGGGTGGATGAG.

A remark on this clone: The read terminates 3 residues before the CDR3 end, so the remaining end is supplied by the germline J gene. This chain joins TRBV7-9 and TRBJ1-5; tentative D call: TRBD1 (6 bases). CDR3 length equals 12 residues. V shed 5 bases and J shed 6 bases, with 8 bases lying between them. Germline V gene lookup returns CDR1 SEHNR and CDR2 FQNEAQ (reference sequence). The CDR3 reads CASSGGGQPQHF. The sequenced CDR3 bases are TGTGCCAGCAGCGGAGGGGGTCAGCCC.

Remarks on this clone: The CDR3 end is not reached by the read, which stops 3 residues before it; the germline J gene fills it in. The chain links TRBV4-1 to TRBJ1-5, with 9 bases fitting TRBD1. V was clipped by 2 bases and J by 0 bases; unmatched bases: 8. The CDR3 has 18 amino acids. Germline loops: CDR1 MGHRA, CDR2 YSYEKL. The covered CDR3 bases are TGCGCCAGCAGCCAATCCGGGACAGGGCCTTATAGCAATCAGCCC. Its translation is CASSQSGTGPYSNQP. The entire CDR3 protein is CASSQSGTGPYSNQPQHF.

As to this clone: The DNA ends 3 residues before the CDR3 does, and the rest of the CDR3 is filled in from the germline J gene. The chain uses TRBV19 and TRBJ2-1; D perhaps matches TRBD1 (6 bases). The CDR3 spans 13 residues. The V end was cut by 3 bases, the J end by 7 bases, with 10 bases between. Germline V gene data show CDR1 as LNHDA and CDR2 as SQIVND (reference sequence). CDR3 DNA (partial): TGTGCCAGTAGTATCGATCAGGGGAATGAG. Translating gives CASSIDQGNE. The whole CDR3 protein reads CASSIDQGNEQFF.

Note on this clone: The CDR3 goes on 3 residues after the read ends, and that part is filled in from the germline J gene. This chain links TRBV27 with TRBJ1-3; 11 bases match TRBD1. The germline V gene has CDR1 MNHEY and CDR2 SMNVEV (reference sequence). The CDR3 runs 17 residues. V trimming: 5 bases; J trimming: 2 bases; junction bases outside the gene matches: 8. Here the CDR3 reads CASSTGQGVAAGNTIYF. The DNA read from the CDR3 is TGTGCCAGCAGTACGGGACAGGGGGTAGCGGCTGGAAACACC.